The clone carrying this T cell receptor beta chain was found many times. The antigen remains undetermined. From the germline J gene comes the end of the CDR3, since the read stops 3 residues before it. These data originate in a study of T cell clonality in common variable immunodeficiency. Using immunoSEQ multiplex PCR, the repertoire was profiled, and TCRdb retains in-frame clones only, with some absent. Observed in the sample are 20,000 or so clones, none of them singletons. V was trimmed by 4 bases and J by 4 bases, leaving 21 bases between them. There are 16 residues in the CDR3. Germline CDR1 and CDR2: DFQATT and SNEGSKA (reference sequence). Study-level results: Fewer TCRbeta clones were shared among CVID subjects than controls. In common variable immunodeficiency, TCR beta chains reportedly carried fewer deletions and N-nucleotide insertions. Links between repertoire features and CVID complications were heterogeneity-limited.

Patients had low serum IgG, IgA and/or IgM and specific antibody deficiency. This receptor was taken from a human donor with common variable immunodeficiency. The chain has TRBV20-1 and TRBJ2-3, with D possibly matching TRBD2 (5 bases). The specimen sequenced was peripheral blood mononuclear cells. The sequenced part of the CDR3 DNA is TGCAGTGCTACCCGCGCGGGCGGGTTTGGGTCAGATACG. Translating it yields CSATRAGGFGSDT. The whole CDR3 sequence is CSATRAGGFGSDTQYF.